This T cell receptor beta chain emerged from a study of shared clonotypes between healthy human individuals. Researchers divided each subset's genomic DNA evenly across several immunoSEQ plates. Sequenced by immunoSEQ multiplex PCR; TCRdb stores in-frame clones only, minus some. In the table there are some 2,500,000 clones, just under 95% of which are singletons. The sequenced sample consisted of naive CD4+ T cells from PBMCs. Subset specified: CD45RA+ positively selected. The clonotype was recovered from a young man in good health. Some clones in this sample may be carry-over from other donors' samples.

The CDR3, as DNA: TGCGCCAGCAGCGTCGTGACTAGCGGGAGCTCCCATGAGCAGTTCTTC. It translates to CASSVVTSGSSHEQFF. The chain carries TRBV5-1 and TRBJ2-1; TRBD2 matches 12 bases. The CDR3 extends over 16 amino acids. Germline V lookup: CDR1 SGHRS, CDR2 YFSETQ. With V trimmed by 4 bases and J by 8 bases, 10 bases remained unmatched.